The rows below give T cell receptor beta chains drawn from one sample of a study of OX40 agonist ivuxolimab in advanced cancers. The protocol was immunoSEQ multiplex PCR, while the TCRdb copy is restricted to in-frame clones and leaves out a portion. The sample records about 72,000 clones, 80% to 90% being singletons. Sequencing was performed on CD4+ or CD8+ T cells sorted from blood, taken in a trial of the OX40 agonist ivuxolimab. The source is an adult with an advanced solid tumor such as melanoma, head and neck, liver or kidney cancer. Both conserved end residues are part of each CDR3. A D gene is named only where the DNA matches it firmly. Some rows have no size entry. The others give once, few or many, or a class for an expanded clone.

v_call	j_call	clone_size	d_call	cdr3_aa	cdr3_nt
TRBV28	TRBJ1-2	-	TRBD1	CASTQQGHYGYTF	TGTGCCAGCACCCAACAGGGGCACTATGGCTACACCTTC
TRBV10-1	TRBJ2-7	-	-	CASSESGNAYEQYF	TGCGCCAGCAGTGAGAGCGGCAATGCCTACGAGCAGTACTTC
TRBV7-2	TRBJ2-3	-	TRBD1	CASSPPGQGADTQYF	TGTGCCAGCAGCCCACCGGGACAGGGAGCAGATACGCAGTATTTT
TRBV11-2	TRBJ1-1	-	-	CASSSYADRNTEAFF	TGTGCCAGCAGCTCCTACGCGGACAGGAACACTGAAGCTTTCTTT
TRBV7-2	TRBJ2-5	-	-	CASSLGGAEETQYF	TGTGCCAGCAGCTTAGGTGGGGCAGAAGAGACCCAGTACTTC
TRBV4-1	TRBJ2-1	-	TRBD2	CASSQIAGVKPYNEQFF	TGCGCCAGCAGCCAAATAGCGGGTGTAAAACCCTACAATGAGCAGTTCTTC
TRBV7-9	TRBJ1-2	-	-	CASSQGIGRDTF	TGTGCCAGCAGTCAGGGAATCGGGCGCGACACCTTC
TRBV5-1	TRBJ1-1	-	-	CASSLDRNTEAFF	TGCGCCAGCAGCTTGGATCGGAACACTGAAGCTTTCTTT
TRBV9	TRBJ2-7	-	TRBD2	CASSVDLAGGEQYF	TGTGCCAGCAGCGTCGATCTAGCGGGCGGCGAGCAGTACTTC
TRBV7-6	TRBJ1-4	-	-	CASSPQSATNEKLFF	TGTGCCAGCAGCCCTCAGTCTGCAACTAATGAAAAACTGTTTTTT
TRBV30	TRBJ1-6	-	TRBD1	CAWRGTATSPLHF	TGTGCCTGGAGGGGGACAGCCACTTCACCCCTCCACTTT
TRBV10-3	TRBJ2-7	once	TRBD2	CAISGGGDHEQYF	TGTGCCATCAGTGGGGGAGGGGACCACGAGCAGTACTTC
TRBV7-3	TRBJ2-3	-	TRBD2	CASSLGLAGGTDTQYF	TGTGCCAGCAGCTTAGGCCTAGCGGGGGGCACAGATACGCAGTATTTT
TRBV7-3	TRBJ1-6	once	-	CASSPGTAYNSPLHF	TGTGCCAGCAGCCCAGGGACGGCCTATAATTCACCCCTCCACTTT
TRBV7-2	TRBJ2-7	-	-	CASTGGGYEQYF	TGTGCCAGCACAGGGGGGGGCTACGAGCAGTACTTC
TRBV28	TRBJ2-7	-	-	CASSLPPAPPDYEQYF	TGTGCCAGCAGTTTACCCCCCGCTCCGCCGGATTACGAGCAGTACTTC
TRBV5-4	TRBJ2-1	-	-	CASSTAGTGGGQFF	TGTGCCAGCAGTACCGCGGGGACGGGCGGCGGGCAGTTCTTC
TRBV19	TRBJ2-6	-	-	CASIPQVAGANVLTF	TGTGCCAGTATCCCACAGGTGGCTGGGGCCAACGTCCTGACTTTC
TRBV19	TRBJ2-2	-	TRBD2	CASSKGLAGVTGELFF	TGTGCCAGTAGTAAAGGACTAGCGGGAGTTACCGGGGAGCTGTTTTTT
TRBV11-3	TRBJ2-2	-	-	CASINQRGSSPGELFF	TGTGCCAGCATCAACCAAAGGGGCTCGTCTCCAGGGGAGCTGTTTTTT
TRBV7-9	TRBJ2-5	-	TRBD1	CASSLAGSTGGYETQYF	TGTGCCAGCAGCTTAGCGGGGTCTACAGGGGGCTATGAGACCCAGTACTTC
TRBV12-5	TRBJ2-3	-	-	CASASGSGTDTQYF	TGTGCTAGTGCTTCCGGGAGTGGGACAGATACGCAGTATTTT
TRBV2	TRBJ2-4	-	TRBD1	CASSLDRLAKNIQYF	TGTGCCAGCAGTCTGGACAGGTTAGCCAAAAACATTCAGTACTTC
TRBV19	TRBJ1-5	-	-	CASKGHNGNQPQHF	TGTGCCAGTAAGGGCCACAACGGCAATCAGCCCCAGCATTTT
TRBV5-8	TRBJ2-5	once	TRBD2	CASSRSGTNLETQYF	TGTGCCAGCAGCAGAAGCGGGACTAACCTAGAGACCCAGTACTTC
TRBV5-8	TRBJ2-6	-	-	CASSFRGSGANVLTF	TGTGCCAGCAGCTTTAGGGGGTCTGGGGCCAACGTCCTGACTTTC
TRBV6-5	TRBJ2-5	-	-	CASSLLETQYF	TGTGCCAGCAGCCTACTGGAGACCCAGTACTTC
TRBV6-5	TRBJ1-2	-	-	CASKFNSPLGYTF	TGTGCCAGCAAGTTCAATAGCCCCCTTGGCTACACCTTC
TRBV2	TRBJ2-5	-	-	CASSAGIETQYF	TGTGCCAGCAGTGCCGGGATCGAGACCCAGTACTTC
TRBV6-1	TRBJ2-7	-	-	CASSEAGVEQYF	TGTGCCAGCAGTGAAGCGGGGGTTGAGCAGTACTTC
TRBV5-1	TRBJ2-5	-	TRBD2	CASSLEGRVQETQYF	TGCGCCAGCAGCTTGGAGGGGAGGGTCCAAGAGACCCAGTACTTC
TRBV19	TRBJ1-4	-	-	CASTRGAREKLFF	TGTGCCAGTACGAGAGGGGCGCGTGAAAAACTGTTTTTT
TRBV6-5	TRBJ1-3	-	-	CASSYAGSGNTIYF	TGTGCCAGCAGTTACGCAGGCTCTGGAAACACCATATATTTT
TRBV5-8	TRBJ1-5	-	-	CASSLRSNQPQHF	TGTGCCAGCAGCTTGCGCTCGAATCAGCCCCAGCATTTT
TRBV7-9	TRBJ1-2	-	TRBD1	CASSLAGTGGGYTF	TGTGCCAGCAGCTTAGCGGGGACAGGGGGCGGCTACACCTTC
TRBV6-5	TRBJ2-7	-	-	CASSYRPGNNEQYF	TGTGCCAGCAGTTACCGTCCGGGGAACAACGAGCAGTACTTC
TRBV9	TRBJ1-4	-	-	CASSVDGTAAEEKLFF	TGTGCCAGCAGCGTAGATGGGACGGCGGCCGAGGAAAAACTGTTTTTT
TRBV29-1	TRBJ1-5	once	TRBD1	CSVTGTGQDQPQHF	TGCAGCGTTACTGGGACAGGGCAGGATCAGCCCCAGCATTTT
TRBV19	TRBJ2-7	-	-	CASSIVWTVHYEQYF	TGTGCCAGTAGTATTGTGTGGACAGTGCACTACGAGCAGTACTTC
TRBV7-3	TRBJ2-1	-	TRBD1	CASSPTGTGGDEQFF	TGTGCCAGCAGCCCCACCGGGACAGGCGGGGATGAGCAGTTCTTC
TRBV28	TRBJ1-1	-	TRBD1	CASNYGTGGRTEAFF	TGTGCCAGCAACTACGGGACAGGGGGCCGGACTGAAGCTTTCTTT
TRBV9	TRBJ2-2	few	-	CASSVVYGELFF	TGTGCCAGCAGCGTAGTATACGGGGAGCTGTTTTTT
TRBV18	TRBJ2-1	-	TRBD1	CASSPSTGVNEQFF	TGTGCCAGCTCACCATCGACAGGGGTAAATGAGCAGTTCTTC
TRBV18	TRBJ2-4	-	TRBD2	CASSPPGLAGGPGSKNIQYF	TGTGCCAGCTCACCACCGGGACTAGCGGGGGGGCCCGGGTCCAAAAACATTCAGTACTTC
TRBV20-1	TRBJ2-3	-	-	CSAREGDTQYF	TGCAGTGCTAGAGAAGGGGATACGCAGTATTTT
TRBV5-4	TRBJ2-1	-	-	CASSLSSDPSYNEQFF	TGTGCCAGCAGCTTGTCTAGCGACCCCTCCTACAATGAGCAGTTCTTC
TRBV14	TRBJ1-1	-	TRBD1	CASSLGQGATEAFF	TGTGCCAGCAGTTTAGGACAGGGGGCTACTGAAGCTTTCTTT
TRBV5-1	TRBJ2-7	-	-	CASSLDGGLAPPYEQYF	TGCGCCAGCAGCTTGGATGGCGGGCTCGCGCCCCCCTACGAGCAGTACTTC
TRBV19	TRBJ2-7	-	-	CASSTRSEQYF	TGTGCCAGTAGTACCCGGTCCGAGCAGTACTTC
TRBV7-9	TRBJ1-2	-	TRBD1	CASSLALAGTVYTF	TGTGCCAGCAGCTTAGCGCTTGCTGGGACAGTGTACACCTTC
TRBV7-9	TRBJ2-3	-	TRBD2	CASSDTSGSTDTQYF	TGTGCCAGCAGCGACACTAGCGGTAGCACAGATACGCAGTATTTT
TRBV28	TRBJ2-7	-	-	CASSGAGTVSYEQYF	TGTGCCAGCAGTGGGGCCGGGACGGTCTCCTACGAGCAGTACTTC
TRBV9	TRBJ2-3	-	TRBD1	CASSQGQATDTQYF	TGTGCCAGCAGCCAGGGACAGGCCACAGATACGCAGTATTTT
TRBV19	TRBJ1-5	few	-	CASRTGRGRWDQPQHF	TGTGCCAGCAGAACCGGGAGGGGCAGATGGGATCAGCCCCAGCATTTT
TRBV4-2	TRBJ1-5	-	-	CASSQVVTGWQPQHF	TGTGCCAGCAGCCAAGTGGTAACAGGGTGGCAGCCCCAGCATTTT